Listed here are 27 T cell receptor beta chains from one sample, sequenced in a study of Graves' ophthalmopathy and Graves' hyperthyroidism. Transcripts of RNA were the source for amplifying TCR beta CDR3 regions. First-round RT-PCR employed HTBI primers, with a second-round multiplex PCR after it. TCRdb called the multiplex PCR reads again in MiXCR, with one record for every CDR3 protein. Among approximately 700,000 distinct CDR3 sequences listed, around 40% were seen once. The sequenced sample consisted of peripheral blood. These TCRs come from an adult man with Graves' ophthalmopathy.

Here the CDR3 reads CASSSPPGQATDTQYF. In nucleotides, the CDR3 is TGTGCCAGCAGTAGCCCCCCGGGACAGGCCACAGATACGCAGTATTTT. The rearrangement uses TRBV2 and TRBJ2-3; 8 nucleotides agree with TRBD1. Germline CDR1 SNHLY, CDR2 FYNNEI. CDR3 length equals 16 residues. With V trimmed by 5 bases and J by 2 bases, 9 bases remained unmatched.

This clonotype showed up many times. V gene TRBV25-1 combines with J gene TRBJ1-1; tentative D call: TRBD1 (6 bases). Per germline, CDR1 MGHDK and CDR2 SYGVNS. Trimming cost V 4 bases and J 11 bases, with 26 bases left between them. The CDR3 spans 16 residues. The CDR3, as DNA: TGTGCCAGCAGTGCCCCAGCGGGGGCGATGGAGCTGAGGGCTTTCTTT. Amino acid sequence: CASSAPAGAMELRAFF.

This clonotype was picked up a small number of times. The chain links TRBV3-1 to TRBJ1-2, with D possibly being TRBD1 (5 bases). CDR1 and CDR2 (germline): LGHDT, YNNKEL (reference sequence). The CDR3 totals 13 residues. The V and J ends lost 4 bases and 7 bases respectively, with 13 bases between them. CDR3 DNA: TGTGCCAGCAGCCCGTCGGGGCCTTCTGGCTACACCTTC. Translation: CASSPSGPSGYTF.

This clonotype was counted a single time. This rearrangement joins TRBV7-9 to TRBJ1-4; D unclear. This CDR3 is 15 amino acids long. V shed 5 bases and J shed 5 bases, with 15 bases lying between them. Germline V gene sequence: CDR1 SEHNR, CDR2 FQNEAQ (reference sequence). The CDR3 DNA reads TGTGCCAGCAGCCAAGTTTCGGCAGTAAATGAAAAACTGTTTTTT. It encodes CASSQVSAVNEKLFF. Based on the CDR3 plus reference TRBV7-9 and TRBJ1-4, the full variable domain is DTGVSQNPRHKITKRGQNVTFRCDPISEHNRLYWYRQTLGQGPEFLTYFQNEAQLEKSRLLSDRFSAERPKGSFSTLEIQRTEQGDSAMYLCASSQVSAVNEKLFFGSGTQLSVL.

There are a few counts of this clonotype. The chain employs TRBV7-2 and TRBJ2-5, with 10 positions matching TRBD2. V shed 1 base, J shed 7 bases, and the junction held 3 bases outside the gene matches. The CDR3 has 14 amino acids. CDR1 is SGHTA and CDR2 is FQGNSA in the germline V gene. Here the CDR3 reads CASSLVAGGATQYF. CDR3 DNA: TGTGCCAGCAGCTTAGTAGCGGGGGGCGCGACCCAGTACTTC. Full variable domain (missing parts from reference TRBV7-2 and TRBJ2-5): GAGVSQSPSNKVTEKGKDVELRCDPISGHTALYWYRQSLGQGLEFLIYFQGNSAPDKSGLPSDRFSAERTGGSVSTLTIQRTQQEDSAVYLCASSLVAGGATQYFGPGTRLLVL.

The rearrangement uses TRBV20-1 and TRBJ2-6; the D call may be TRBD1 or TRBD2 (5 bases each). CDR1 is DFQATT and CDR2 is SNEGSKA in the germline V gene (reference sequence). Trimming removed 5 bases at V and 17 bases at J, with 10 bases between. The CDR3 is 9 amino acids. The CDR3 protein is CSARRGVTF. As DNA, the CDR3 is TGCAGTGCTCGCCGGGGCGTGACTTTC.

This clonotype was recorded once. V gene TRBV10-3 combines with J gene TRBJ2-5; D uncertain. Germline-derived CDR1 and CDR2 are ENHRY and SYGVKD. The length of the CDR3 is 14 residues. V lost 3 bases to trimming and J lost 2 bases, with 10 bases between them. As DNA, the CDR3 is TGTGCCATCAGTGAAGCGCCCCAGCAAGAGACCCAGTACTTC. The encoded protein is CAISEAPQQETQYF.

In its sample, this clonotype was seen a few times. The DNA of the CDR3 is TGTGCCAGCAGTTGGGCAGGGAACTCCTACGAGCAGTACTTC. Translated, it gives CASSWAGNSYEQYF. The chain employs TRBV12-3 or TRBV12-4 and TRBJ2-7; possibly TRBD1 for D (5 bases). Trimming took off 4 bases at V and 0 bases at J, with 10 bases between the two ends. The CDR3 has 14 residues.

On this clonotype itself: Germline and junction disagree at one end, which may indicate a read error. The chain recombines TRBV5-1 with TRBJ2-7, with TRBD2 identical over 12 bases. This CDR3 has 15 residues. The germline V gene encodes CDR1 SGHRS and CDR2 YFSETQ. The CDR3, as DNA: TGCGCCAGCAGCTTGGCCCTAGCGGGGGGGCCGAGGCAGTGCTTC. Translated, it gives CASSLALAGGPRQCF.

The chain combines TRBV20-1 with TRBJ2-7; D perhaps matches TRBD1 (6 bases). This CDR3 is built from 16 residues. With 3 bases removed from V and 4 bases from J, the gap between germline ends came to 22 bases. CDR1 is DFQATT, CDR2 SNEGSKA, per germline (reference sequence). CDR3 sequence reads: CSASPARDTSKYEQYF. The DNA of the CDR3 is TGCAGTGCTAGCCCCGCCCGGGACACTTCCAAATACGAGCAGTACTTC.

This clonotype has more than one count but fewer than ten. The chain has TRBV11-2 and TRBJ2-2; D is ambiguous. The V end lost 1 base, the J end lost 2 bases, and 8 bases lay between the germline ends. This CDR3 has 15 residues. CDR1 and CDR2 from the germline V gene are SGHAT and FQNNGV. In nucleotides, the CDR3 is TGTGCCAGCAGCTTAGGCCACTTCAACACCGGGGAGCTGTTTTTT. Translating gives CASSLGHFNTGELFF. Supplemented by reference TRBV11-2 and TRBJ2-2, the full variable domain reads EAGVAQSPRYKIIEKRQSVAFWCNPISGHATLYWYQQILGQGPKLLIQFQNNGVVDDSQLPKDRFSAERLKGVDSTLKIQPAKLEDSAVYLCASSLGHFNTGELFFGEGSRLTVL.

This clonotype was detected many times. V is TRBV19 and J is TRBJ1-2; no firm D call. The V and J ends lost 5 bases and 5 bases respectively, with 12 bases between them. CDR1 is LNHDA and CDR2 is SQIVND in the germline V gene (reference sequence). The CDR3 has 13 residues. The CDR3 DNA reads TGTGCCAGTAGTCGAGGATTCGGGTATGGCTACACCTTC. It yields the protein CASSRGFGYGYTF.

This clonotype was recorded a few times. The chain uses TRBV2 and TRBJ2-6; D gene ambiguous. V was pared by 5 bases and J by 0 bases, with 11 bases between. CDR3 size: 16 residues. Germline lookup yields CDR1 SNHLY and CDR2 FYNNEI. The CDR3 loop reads CASSYPANSGANVLTF. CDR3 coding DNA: TGTGCCAGCAGTTATCCGGCGAACTCTGGGGCCAACGTCCTGACTTTC.

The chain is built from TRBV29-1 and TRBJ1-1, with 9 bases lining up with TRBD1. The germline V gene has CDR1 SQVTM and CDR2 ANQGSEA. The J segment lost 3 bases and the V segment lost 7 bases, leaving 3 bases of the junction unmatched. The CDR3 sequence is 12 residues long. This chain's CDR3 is CSADRGYTEAFF. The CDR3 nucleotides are TGCAGCGCGGACAGGGGATACACTGAAGCTTTCTTT.

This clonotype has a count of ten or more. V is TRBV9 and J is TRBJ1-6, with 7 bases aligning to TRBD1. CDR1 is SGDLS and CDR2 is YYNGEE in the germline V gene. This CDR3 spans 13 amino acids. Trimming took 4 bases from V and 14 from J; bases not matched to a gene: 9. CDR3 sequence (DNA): TGTGCCAGCAGCCCAACGGGACAGCCGACCCTCCACTTT. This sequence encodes CASSPTGQPTLHF.

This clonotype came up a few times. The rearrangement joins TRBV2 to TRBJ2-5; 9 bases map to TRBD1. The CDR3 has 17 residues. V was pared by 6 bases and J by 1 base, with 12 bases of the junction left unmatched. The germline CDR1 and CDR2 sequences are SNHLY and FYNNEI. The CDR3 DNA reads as TGTGCCAGCAGCCCATCCATCGGGACAGGGCGCCAAGAGACCCAGTACTTC. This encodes CASSPSIGTGRQETQYF. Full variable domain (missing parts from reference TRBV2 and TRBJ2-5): EPEVTQTPSHQVTQMGQEVILRCVPISNHLYFYWYRQILGQKVEFLVSFYNNEISEKSEIFDDQFSVERPDGSNFTLKIRSTKLEDSAMYFCASSPSIGTGRQETQYFGPGTRLLVL.

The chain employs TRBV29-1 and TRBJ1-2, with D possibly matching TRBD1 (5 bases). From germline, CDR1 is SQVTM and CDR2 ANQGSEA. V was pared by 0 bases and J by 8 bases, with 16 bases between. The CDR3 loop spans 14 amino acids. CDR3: CSVEDGTGQWGYTF. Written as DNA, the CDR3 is TGCAGCGTTGAAGATGGAACAGGTCAGTGGGGCTACACCTTC. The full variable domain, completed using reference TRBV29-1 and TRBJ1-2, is SAVISQKPSRDICQRGTSLTIQCQVDSQVTMMFWYRQQPGQSLTLIATANQGSEATYESGFVIDKFPISRPNLTFSTLTVSNMSPEDSSIYLCSVEDGTGQWGYTFGSGTRLTVV.

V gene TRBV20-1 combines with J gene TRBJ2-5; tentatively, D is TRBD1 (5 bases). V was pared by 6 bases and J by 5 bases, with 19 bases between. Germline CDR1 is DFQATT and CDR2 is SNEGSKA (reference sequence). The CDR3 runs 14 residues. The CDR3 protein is CSADIAEVGETQYF. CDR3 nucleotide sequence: TGCAGTGCGGACATTGCAGAGGTCGGGGAGACCCAGTACTTC.

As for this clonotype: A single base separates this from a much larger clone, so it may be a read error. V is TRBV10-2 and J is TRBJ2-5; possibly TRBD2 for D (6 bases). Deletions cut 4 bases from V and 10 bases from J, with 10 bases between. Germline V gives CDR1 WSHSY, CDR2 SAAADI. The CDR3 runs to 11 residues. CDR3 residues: CASSGGELQYF. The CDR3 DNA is TGCGCCAGCAGTGGGGGGGAGCTCCAGTACTTC.

The CDR3, as DNA: TGTGCCAGCTCACCAGGGACAGACACCACTGAAGCTTTCTTT. This gives the protein CASSPGTDTTEAFF. V and J are TRBV2 and TRBJ1-1; 7 bases fit TRBD1. V dropped 8 bases and J dropped 4; count of bases not matched to a gene: 10. Germline loops: CDR1 SNHLY, CDR2 FYNNEI. The CDR3 is 14 amino acids.

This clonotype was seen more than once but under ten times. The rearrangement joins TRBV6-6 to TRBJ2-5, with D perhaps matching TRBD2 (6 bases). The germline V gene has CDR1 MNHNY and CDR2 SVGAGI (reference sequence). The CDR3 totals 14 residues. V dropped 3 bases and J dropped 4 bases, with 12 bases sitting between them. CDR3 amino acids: CASSYLASAETQYF. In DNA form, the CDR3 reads TGTGCCAGCAGTTATCTAGCGAGTGCAGAGACCCAGTACTTC.

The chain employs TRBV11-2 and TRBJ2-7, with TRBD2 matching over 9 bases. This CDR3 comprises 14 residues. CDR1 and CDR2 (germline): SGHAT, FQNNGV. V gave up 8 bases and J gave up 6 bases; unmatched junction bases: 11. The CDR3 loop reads CASSPSLAGIEQYF. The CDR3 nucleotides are TGTGCCAGCTCACCCTCTCTAGCGGGAATCGAGCAGTACTTC.

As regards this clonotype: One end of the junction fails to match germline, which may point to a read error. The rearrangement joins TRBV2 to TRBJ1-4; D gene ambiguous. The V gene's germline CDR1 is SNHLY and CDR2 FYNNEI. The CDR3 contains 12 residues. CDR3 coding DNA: TGTGTCAGCATCGGACCTAGGGAAAAACTGTTTTTT. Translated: CVSIGPREKLFF.

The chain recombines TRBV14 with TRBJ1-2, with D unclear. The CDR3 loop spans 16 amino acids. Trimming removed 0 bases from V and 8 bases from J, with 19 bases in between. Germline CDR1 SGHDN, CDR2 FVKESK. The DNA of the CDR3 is TGTGCCAGCAGCCAAGAGCTTCGGACTCCTGTTTGGGGCTACACCTTC. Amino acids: CASSQELRTPVWGYTF.

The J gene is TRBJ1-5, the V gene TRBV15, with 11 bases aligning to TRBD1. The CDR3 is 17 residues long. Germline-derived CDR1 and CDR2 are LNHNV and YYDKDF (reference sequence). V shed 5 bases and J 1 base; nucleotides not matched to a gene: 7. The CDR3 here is CATSRGQGAGSNQPQHF. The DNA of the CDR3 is TGTGCCACCAGCCGAGGACAGGGGGCTGGGAGCAATCAGCCCCAGCATTTT.

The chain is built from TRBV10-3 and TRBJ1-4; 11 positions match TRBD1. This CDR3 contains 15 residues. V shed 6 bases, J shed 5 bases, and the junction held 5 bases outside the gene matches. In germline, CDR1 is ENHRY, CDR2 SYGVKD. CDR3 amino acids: CAISPGTGGNEKLFF. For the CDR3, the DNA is TGTGCCATCAGCCCCGGGACAGGGGGAAATGAAAAACTGTTTTTT.

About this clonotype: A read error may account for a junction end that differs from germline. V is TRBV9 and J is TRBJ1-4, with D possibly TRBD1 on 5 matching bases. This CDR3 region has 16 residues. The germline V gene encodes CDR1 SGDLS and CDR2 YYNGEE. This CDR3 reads CASSVAPRGPNEKLFF. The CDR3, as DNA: TGTGCCAGTAGCGTAGCTCCCCGGGGACCTAATGAAAAACTGTTTTTT.